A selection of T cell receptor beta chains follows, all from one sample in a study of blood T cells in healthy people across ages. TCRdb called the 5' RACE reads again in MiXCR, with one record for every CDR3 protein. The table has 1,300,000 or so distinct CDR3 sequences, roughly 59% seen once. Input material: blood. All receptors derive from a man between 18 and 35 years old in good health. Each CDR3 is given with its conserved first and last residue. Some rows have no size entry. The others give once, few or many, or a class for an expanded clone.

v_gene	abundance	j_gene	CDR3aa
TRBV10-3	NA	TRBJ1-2	CASTGTREDYGYTF
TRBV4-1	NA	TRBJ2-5	CASSQVGTRTETQYF
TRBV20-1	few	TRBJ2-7	CSARARGLYEQYF
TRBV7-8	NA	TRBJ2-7	CASSPDRGWGEQYF
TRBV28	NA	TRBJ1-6	CASSLPHSPLHF
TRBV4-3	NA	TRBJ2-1	CASSPDVGRPDNEQFF
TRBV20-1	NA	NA	CSARDSNNEQYF
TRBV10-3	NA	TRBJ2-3	CAISDRASGLTDTQYF
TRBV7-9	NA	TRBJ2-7	CASSSGQSTYEQYF
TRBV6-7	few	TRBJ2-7	CARGDGGSYEQYF
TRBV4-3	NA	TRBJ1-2	CASSQDSGNGYTF
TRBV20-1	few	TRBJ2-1	CSARDPRGYNEQFF
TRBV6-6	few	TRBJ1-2	CASTRVGNYGYTF
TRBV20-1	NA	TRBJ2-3	CSAASYSTDTQYF
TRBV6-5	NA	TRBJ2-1	CASSYQRDSEQFF
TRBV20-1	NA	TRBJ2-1	CSAITLAGGEHYSYNEQFF
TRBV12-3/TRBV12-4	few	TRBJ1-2	CASSFSVGYTF
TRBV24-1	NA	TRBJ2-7	CATSDFKAGVVHEQYF
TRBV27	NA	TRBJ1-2	CASSLSPTGYSGYTF
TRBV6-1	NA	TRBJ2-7	CASGRGTSGRAYEQYF
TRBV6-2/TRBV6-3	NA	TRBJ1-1	CASSWSVGGTKKLNTEAFF
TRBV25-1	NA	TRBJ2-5	CASSASGTAIQETQYF
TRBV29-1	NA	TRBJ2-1	CSATGQSSYNEQFF
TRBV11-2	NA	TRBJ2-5	CASSPWLSVDQRWQYF
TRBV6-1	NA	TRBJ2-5	CASSAYGRAQETQYF
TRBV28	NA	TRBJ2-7	CASRSSENRARYF